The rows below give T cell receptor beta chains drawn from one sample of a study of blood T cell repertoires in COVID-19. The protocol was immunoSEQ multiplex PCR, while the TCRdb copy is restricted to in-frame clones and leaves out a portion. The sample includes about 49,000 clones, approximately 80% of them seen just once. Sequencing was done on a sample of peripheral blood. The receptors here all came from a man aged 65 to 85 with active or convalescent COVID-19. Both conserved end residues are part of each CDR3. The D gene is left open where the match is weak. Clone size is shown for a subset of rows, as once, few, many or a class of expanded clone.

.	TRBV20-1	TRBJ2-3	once	CSASLGGDTQYF	TGCAGTGCTAGTCTTGGAGGAGATACGCAGTATTTT
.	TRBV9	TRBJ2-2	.	CASSVDYYNTGELFF	TGTGCCAGCAGCGTAGATTATTATAACACCGGGGAGCTGTTTTTT
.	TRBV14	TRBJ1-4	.	CASSQHRVTNEKLFF	TGTGCCAGCAGCCAACACAGGGTTACTAATGAAAAACTGTTTTTT
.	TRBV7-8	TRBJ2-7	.	CASSPRTERYEQYF	TGTGCCAGCAGCCCGAGGACAGAGAGGTACGAGCAGTACTTC
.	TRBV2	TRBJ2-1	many	CASSLQQGNEQFF	TGTGCCAGCAGTCTACAACAGGGTAACGAGCAGTTCTTC
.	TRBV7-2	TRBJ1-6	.	CASSPRAGNSPLHF	TGTGCCAGCAGCCCCAGGGCGGGGAATTCACCCCTCCACTTT
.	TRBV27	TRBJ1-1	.	CASSSPGTPNTEAFF	TGTGCCAGCAGTAGCCCCGGGACACCTAACACTGAAGCTTTCTTT
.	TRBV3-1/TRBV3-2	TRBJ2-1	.	CASSQRRTSHNEQFF	TGTGCCAGCAGCCAACGTCGTACTTCTCACAATGAGCAGTTCTTC
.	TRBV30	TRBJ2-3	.	CAWSLRLGGDTQYF	TGTGCCTGGAGTTTGAGGCTAGGGGGAGATACGCAGTATTTT
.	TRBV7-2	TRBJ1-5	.	CASSLGGGQERQHF	TGTGCCAGCAGCTTAGGAGGAGGGCAGGAGCGCCAGCATTTT
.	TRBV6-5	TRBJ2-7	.	CASSYSGAAQGEQYF	TGTGCCAGCAGTTACTCAGGGGCTGCCCAAGGCGAGCAGTACTTC
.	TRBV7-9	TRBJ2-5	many	CASSLVTTQETQYF	TGTGCCAGCAGCTTAGTCACTACCCAAGAGACCCAGTACTTC
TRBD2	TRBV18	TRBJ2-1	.	CASSRMGSGKDEQFF	TGTGCCAGCTCACGGATGGGTAGCGGGAAAGATGAGCAGTTCTTC
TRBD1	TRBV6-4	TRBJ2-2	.	CASKTGTGNTGELFF	TGTGCCAGCAAGACCGGGACAGGGAACACCGGGGAGCTGTTTTTT
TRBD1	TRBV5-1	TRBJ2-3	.	CASSFPGGNTDTQYF	TGCGCCAGCAGCTTCCCAGGGGGAAACACAGATACGCAGTATTTT
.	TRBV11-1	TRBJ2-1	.	CASSFGLDSPYNEQFF	TGTGCCAGCAGCTTTGGTTTGGACAGTCCCTACAATGAGCAGTTCTTC
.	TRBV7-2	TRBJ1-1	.	CASSLPLGRSNTEAFF	TGTGCCAGCAGCCTCCCGCTGGGCAGGTCGAACACTGAAGCTTTCTTT
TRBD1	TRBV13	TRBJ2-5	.	CASSPGSGTGGIYWETQYF	TGTGCCAGCAGTCCAGGGTCCGGGACAGGGGGCATTTATTGGGAGACCCAGTACTTC
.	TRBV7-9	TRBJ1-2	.	CASSLAVRGYTF	TGTGCCAGCAGCTTAGCGGTGAGGGGCTACACCTTC
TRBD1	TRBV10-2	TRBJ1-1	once	CASKVGTGVAEAFF	TGCGCCAGCAAAGTCGGCACAGGGGTAGCTGAAGCTTTCTTT
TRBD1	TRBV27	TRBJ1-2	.	CASSSSRTGTNYGYTF	TGTGCCAGCAGTTCCTCTCGGACAGGTACTAACTATGGCTACACCTTC
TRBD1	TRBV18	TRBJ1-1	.	CASSWGQVNTEAFF	TGTGCCAGCTCGTGGGGACAGGTAAACACTGAAGCTTTCTTT
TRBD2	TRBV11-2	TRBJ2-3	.	CASSSLAGRNTQYF	TGTGCCAGCAGCTCTCTAGCGGGAAGAAATACGCAGTATTTT
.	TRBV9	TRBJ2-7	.	CASSDPKGGASYEQYF	TGTGCCAGCAGCGACCCCAAGGGGGGGGCATCTTACGAGCAGTACTTC
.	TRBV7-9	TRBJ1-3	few	CASSFGSGNTIYF	TGTGCCAGCAGCTTCGGGTCAGGAAACACCATATATTTT
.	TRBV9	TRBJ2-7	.	CASSVASHSYEQYF	TGTGCCAGCAGCGTAGCGTCACACTCCTACGAGCAGTACTTC